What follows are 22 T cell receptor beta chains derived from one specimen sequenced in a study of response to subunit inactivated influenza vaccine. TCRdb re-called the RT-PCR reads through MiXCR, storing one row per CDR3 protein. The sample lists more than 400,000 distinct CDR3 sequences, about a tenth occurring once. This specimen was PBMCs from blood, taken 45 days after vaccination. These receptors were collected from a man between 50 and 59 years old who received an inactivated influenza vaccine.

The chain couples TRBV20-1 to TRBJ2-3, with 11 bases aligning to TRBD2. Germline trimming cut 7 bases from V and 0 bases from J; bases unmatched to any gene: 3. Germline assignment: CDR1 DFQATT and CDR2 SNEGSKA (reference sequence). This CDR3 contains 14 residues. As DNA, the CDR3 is TGCAGTGTTGTAGCGGGAGGGAGCACAGATACGCAGTATTTT. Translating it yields CSVVAGGSTDTQYF.

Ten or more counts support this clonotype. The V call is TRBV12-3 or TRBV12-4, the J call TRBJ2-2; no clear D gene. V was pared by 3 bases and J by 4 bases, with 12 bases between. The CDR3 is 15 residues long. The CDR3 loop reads CASSLVGFGTGELFF. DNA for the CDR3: TGTGCCAGCAGTTTGGTCGGTTTTGGCACCGGGGAGCTGTTTTTT.

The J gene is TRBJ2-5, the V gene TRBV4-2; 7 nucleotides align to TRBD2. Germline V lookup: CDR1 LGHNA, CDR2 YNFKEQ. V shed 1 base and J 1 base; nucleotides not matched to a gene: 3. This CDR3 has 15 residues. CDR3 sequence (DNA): TGTGCCAGCAGCCAAGCGACTAGCCCCCAAGAGACCCAGTACTTC. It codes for CASSQATSPQETQYF.

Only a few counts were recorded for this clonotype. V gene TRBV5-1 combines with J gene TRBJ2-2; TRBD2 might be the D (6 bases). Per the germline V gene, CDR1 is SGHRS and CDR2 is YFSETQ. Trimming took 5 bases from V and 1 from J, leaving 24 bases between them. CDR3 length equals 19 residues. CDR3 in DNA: TGCGCCAGCAGGACCACCCCATTTAGTGGAGGGGAGAACACCGGGGAGCTGTTTTTT. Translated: CASRTTPFSGGENTGELFF.

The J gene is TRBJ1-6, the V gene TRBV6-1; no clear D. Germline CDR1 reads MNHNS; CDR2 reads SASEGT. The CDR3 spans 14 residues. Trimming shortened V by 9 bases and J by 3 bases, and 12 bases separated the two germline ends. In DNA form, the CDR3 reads TGTGCCAGTGGACCGACCAACTATAATTCACCCCTCCACTTT. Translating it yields CASGPTNYNSPLHF.

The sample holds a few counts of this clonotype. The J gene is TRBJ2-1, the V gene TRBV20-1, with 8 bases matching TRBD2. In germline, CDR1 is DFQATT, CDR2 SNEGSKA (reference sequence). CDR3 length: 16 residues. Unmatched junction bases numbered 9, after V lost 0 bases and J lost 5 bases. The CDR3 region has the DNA TGCAGTGCTAGAGATGAGTTAGCGGGACGAAACAATGAGCAGTTCTTC. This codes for CSARDELAGRNNEQFF.

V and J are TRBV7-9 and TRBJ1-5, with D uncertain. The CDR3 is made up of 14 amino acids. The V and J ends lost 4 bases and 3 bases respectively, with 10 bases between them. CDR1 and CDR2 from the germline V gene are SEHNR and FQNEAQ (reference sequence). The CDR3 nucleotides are TGTGCCAGCAGCTCAGCAGGTCACAATCAGCCCCAGCATTTT. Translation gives CASSSAGHNQPQHF.

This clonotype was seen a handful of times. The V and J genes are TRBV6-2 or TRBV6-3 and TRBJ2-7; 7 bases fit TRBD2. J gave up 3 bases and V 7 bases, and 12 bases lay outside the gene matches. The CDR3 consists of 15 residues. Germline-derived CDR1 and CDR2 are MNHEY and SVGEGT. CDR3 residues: CASKDPRLADYEQYF. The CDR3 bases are TGTGCCAGCAAGGATCCCCGGCTAGCGGACTACGAGCAGTACTTC.

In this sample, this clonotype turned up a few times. The CDR3 loop reads CATSRASRGYEQYF. As DNA, the CDR3 is TGTGCCACCAGCAGAGCATCTCGGGGGTACGAGCAGTACTTC. This chain joins TRBV15 and TRBJ2-7; possible D gene TRBD2, 6 bases. Trimming removed 1 base from V and 4 bases from J, with 11 bases in between. From germline, CDR1 is LNHNV and CDR2 YYDKDF (reference sequence). This CDR3 has 14 amino acids.

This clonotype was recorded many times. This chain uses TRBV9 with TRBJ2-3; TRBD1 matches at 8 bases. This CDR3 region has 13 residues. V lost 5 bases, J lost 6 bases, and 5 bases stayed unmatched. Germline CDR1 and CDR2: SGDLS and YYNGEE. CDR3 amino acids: CASSVDRADTQYF. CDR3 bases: TGTGCCAGCAGTGTGGACAGGGCGGATACGCAGTATTTT.

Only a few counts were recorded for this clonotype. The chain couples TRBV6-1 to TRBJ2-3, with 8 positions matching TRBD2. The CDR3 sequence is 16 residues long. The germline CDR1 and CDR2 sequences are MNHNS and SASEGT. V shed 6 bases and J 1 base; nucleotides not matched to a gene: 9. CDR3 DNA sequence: TGTGCCAGCAGCCCCGGGGGGGGTAGCGGCACAGATACGCAGTATTTT. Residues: CASSPGGGSGTDTQYF.

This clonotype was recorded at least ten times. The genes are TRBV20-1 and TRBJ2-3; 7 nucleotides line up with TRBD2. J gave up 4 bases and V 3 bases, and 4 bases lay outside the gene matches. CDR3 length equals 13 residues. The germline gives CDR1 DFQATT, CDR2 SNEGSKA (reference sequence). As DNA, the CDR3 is TGCAGTGCTAGTGGGGGGGACGCAGATACGCAGTATTTT. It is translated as CSASGGDADTQYF.

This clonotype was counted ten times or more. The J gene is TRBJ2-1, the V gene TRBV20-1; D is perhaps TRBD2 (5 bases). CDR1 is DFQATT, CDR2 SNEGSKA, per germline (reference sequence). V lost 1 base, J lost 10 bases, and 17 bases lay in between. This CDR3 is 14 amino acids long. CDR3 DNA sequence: TGCAGTGCTAGAGGGACTGCCCTGGGGTTAGAGCAGTTCTTC. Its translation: CSARGTALGLEQFF.

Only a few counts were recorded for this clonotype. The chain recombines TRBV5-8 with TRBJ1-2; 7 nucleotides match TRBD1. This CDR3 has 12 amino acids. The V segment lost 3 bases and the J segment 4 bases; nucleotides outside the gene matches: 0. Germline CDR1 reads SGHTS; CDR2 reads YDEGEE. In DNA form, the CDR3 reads TGTGCCAGCAGCTGGACAGGCTATGGCTACACCTTC. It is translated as CASSWTGYGYTF.

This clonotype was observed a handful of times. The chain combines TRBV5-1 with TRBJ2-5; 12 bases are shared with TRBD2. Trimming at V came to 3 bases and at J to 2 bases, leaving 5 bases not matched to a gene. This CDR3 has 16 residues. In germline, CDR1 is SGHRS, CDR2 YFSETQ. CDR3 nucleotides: TGCGCCAGCAGCTCGCGGACTAGCGGGACACAAGAGACCCAGTACTTC. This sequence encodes CASSSRTSGTQETQYF.

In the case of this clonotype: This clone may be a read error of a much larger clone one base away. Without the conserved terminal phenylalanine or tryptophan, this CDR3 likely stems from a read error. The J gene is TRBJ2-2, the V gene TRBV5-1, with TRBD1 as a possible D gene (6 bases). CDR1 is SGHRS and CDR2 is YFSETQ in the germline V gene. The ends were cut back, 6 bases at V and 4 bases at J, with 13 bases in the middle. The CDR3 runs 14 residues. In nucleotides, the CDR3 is TGCGCCAGCACCGTAACAGGGTCCACCGGGGAGCTGTTTTCT. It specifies CASTVTGSTGELFS.

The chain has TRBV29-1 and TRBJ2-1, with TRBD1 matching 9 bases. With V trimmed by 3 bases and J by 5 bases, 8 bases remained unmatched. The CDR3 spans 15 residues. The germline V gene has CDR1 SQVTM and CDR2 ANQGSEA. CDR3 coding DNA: TGCAGCGTTGATCCCCGGGACAGGGCGAACAATGAGCAGTTCTTC. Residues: CSVDPRDRANNEQFF.

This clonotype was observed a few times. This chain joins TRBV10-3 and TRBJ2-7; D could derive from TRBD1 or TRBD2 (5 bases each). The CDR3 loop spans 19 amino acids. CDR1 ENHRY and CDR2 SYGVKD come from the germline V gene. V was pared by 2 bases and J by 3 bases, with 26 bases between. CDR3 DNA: TGTGCCATCAGTGAGAACAATAGGGGTAGTTCCGGGGCAGGCTACGAGCAGTACTTC. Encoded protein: CAISENNRGSSGAGYEQYF.

CDR3 in DNA: TGCGCCAGCAGCCGCGGACTAGCGGGAGGTCCTCAGGGTGCAACAGATACGCAGTATTTT. Encoded protein: CASSRGLAGGPQGATDTQYF. The chain employs TRBV5-1 and TRBJ2-3; 14 bases agree with TRBD2. The CDR3 runs 20 residues. V trimming: 4 bases; J trimming: 3 bases; junction bases outside the gene matches: 16. Germline V gene data show CDR1 as SGHRS and CDR2 as YFSETQ.

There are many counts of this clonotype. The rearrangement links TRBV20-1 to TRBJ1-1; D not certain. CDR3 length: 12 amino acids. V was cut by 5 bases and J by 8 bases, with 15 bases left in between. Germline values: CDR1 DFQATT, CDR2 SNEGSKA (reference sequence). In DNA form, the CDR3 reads TGCAGTGCTTGGGGAGGCCTGGTCGAAGCTTTCTTT. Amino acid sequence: CSAWGGLVEAFF.

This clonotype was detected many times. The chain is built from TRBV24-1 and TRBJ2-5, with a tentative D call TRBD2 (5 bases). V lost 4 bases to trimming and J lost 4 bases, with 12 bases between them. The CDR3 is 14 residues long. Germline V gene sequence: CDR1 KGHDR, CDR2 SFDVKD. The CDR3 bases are TGTGCCACCAGTGACCCCTGGAGGCGAGAGACCCAGTACTTC. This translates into CATSDPWRRETQYF.

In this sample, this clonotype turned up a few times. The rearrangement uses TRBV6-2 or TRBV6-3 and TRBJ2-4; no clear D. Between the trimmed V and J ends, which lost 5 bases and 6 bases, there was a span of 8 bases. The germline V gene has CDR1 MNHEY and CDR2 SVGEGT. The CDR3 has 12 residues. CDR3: CASSTPGNIQYF. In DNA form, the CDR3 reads TGTGCCAGCAGTACTCCGGGAAACATTCAGTACTTC.